This T cell receptor beta chain stems from a study of CD8 T cells in ankylosing spondylitis. The CDR3 contains 14 residues. Germline loops: CDR1 LGHDT, CDR2 YNNKEL (reference sequence). Trimming took 3 bases from V and 0 from J, leaving 6 bases between them. TCRdb ran MiXCR on the 5' RACE reads and lists one entry per CDR3 protein. The sample lists 90,000 to 100,000 distinct CDR3 sequences, 7.5% to 9% occurring once. In this sample, this clonotype turned up many times. The material sequenced was blood, either unsorted or a sorted T cell fraction (not recorded which). The source of this sequence is a male donor with ankylosing spondylitis or in good health (not recorded which). The genes are TRBV3-1 and TRBJ1-5; D is possibly TRBD1 (5 bases). CDR3 DNA: TGTGCCAGCAGCCAGGGGCATAGCAATCAGCCCCAGCATTTT. Its protein product is CASSQGHSNQPQHF.